In this sample, the clone carrying this T cell receptor (beta chain) turned up once. Its target is not known. The record originates from a study of T cells in tuberculosis. Overall study: Sequenced TCRs come from CD1B-GMM tetramer-binding T cells. A South African cohort included IGRA-negative adolescents, latently infected IGRA-positive adolescents and adults with active tuberculosis.

Regarding the study as a whole: Active tuberculosis TCR-alpha repertoires lay closer to GMM-specific TCRs than IGRA-negative controls, suggesting clonal expansion.

This CDR3 has 14 amino acids. The germline gives CDR1 SGHVS, CDR2 FNYEAQ. Trimming took 2 bases from V and 3 from J, leaving 11 bases between them. Data came from immunoSEQ multiplex PCR; TCRdb stores just in-frame clones and leaves some out. The sample consists of some 30,000 clones, around 90% of them appearing once. The time point is: new active TB diagnosis, blood taken before or within 7 days of starting treatment. Patients were newly diagnosed, HIV-seronegative, and aged 18 or older. The sequenced sample was PBMCs, obtained at tuberculosis diagnosis. The V gene is TRBV7-6, the J gene TRBJ2-7; no clear D gene. The TCR sequence derives from an adult with tuberculosis. DNA of the CDR3: TGTGCCAGCAGCTTAAATGGCAGAAACTACGAGCAGTACTTC. Translated: CASSLNGRNYEQYF.